This note documents a single TCR beta chain sequence. TCR beta cDNA came from approximately 540 ng total RNA, primed with a constant-region primer. Employing slightly modified ARM-PCR, three nested multiplex PCR rounds were run, and these gave rise to the TCR beta libraries. Each of the first two PCR rounds ran approximately 11 cycles with TRBV1-TRBV30 forward and C-beta reverse primers. TCRdb redid the calling of the multiplex PCR reads with MiXCR, one entry per CDR3 protein. The sample holds about 330,000 distinct CDR3 sequences, 65% seen once. The sample comes from a study of tumor-infiltrating lymphocytes in primary liver carcinoma. Background on the study: Per sample, productive TCRbeta reads numbered roughly 3.65 to 7.13 million, similar across tissue types.

The CDR3 runs 17 residues. V lost 0 bases to trimming and J lost 3 bases, with 17 bases between them. CDR1 and CDR2 from the germline V gene are LGHNA and YNFKEQ. For blood RNA, unsorted whole blood served as the source, and germline DNA was extracted too. Around 3.7 milliliters of peripheral blood were gathered ahead of the operation. This sequence joins TRBV4-2 and TRBJ1-2; a weak D match, TRBD1 (5 bases). The TCR sequence derives from a man aged 40-55 years with primary liver carcinoma and hepatitis B virus infection. Sample: peripheral blood. The CDR3 DNA is TGTGCCAGCAGCCAAGATCCGTATCCAGGGTGCGACTATGGCTACACCTTC. Translation: CASSQDPYPGCDYGYTF.